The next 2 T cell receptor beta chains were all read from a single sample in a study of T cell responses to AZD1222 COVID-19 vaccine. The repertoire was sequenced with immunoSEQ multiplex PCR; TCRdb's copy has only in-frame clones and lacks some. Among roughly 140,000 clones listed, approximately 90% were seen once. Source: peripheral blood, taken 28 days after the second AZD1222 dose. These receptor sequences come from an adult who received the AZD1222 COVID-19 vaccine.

The DNA for the CDR3 is TGCAGCGGCTGGACAGGGAGTAATGAAAAACTGTTTTTT. This sequence encodes CSGWTGSNEKLFF. This chain joins TRBV29-1 and TRBJ1-4; 8 bases map to TRBD1. The CDR3 has 13 amino acids. In germline, CDR1 is SQVTM, CDR2 ANQGSEA. V gave up 7 bases and J gave up 4 bases; unmatched junction bases: 5.

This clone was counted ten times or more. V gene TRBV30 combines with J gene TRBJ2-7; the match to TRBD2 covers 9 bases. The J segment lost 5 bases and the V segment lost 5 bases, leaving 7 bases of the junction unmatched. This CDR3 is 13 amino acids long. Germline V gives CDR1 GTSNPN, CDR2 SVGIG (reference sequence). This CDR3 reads CAWWALAGNEQYF. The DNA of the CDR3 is TGTGCCTGGTGGGCTCTAGCGGGAAACGAGCAGTACTTC.